This is a list of T cell receptor beta chains from one sample in a study of shared clonotypes between healthy human individuals. The data were produced by immunoSEQ multiplex PCR, yet TCRdb's version contains in-frame clones alone and is incomplete. The table has some 2,000,000 clones, approximately 96% seen once. Sequences were obtained from naive CD4+ T cells sorted from blood. The receptors were gathered from a man in his late teens or twenties in good health. The CDR3 runs from the conserved cysteine through the conserved F or W. A D gene is named only where the DNA matches it firmly.

CDR3 length,V gene,J gene,D gene,CDR3 DNA,CDR3 protein
15,TRBV27,TRBJ2-7,TRBD2,TGTGCCAGCAGAACAGCGGGAGGCCGATCCTACGAGCAGTACTTC,CASRTAGGRSYEQYF
13,TRBV10-3,TRBJ1-1,NA,TGTGCCATCAGTGGGGACCGGAACACTGAAGCTTTCTTT,CAISGDRNTEAFF
15,TRBV5-1,TRBJ2-3,TRBD2,TGCGCCAGCAGCTTAGGCGGGGGGGACACAGATACGCAGTATTTT,CASSLGGGDTDTQYF
11,TRBV2,TRBJ2-7,NA,TGTGCCAGCAGCCGGAGTTACGAGCAGTACTTC,CASSRSYEQYF
16,TRBV7-8,TRBJ2-7,TRBD2,TGTGCCAGCAGCTTAGGCCGGAGCCCGGGGGGCTACGAGCAGTACTTC,CASSLGRSPGGYEQYF
15,TRBV19,TRBJ1-5,TRBD1,TGTGCCAGTAGTCCCGGGACAGGTAGAAATCAGCCCCAGCATTTT,CASSPGTGRNQPQHF
13,TRBV10-3,TRBJ1-3,NA,TGTGCCAGCGGGGCGACCTCGGGAAACACCATATATTTT,CASGATSGNTIYF
12,TRBV4-1,TRBJ1-2,NA,TGCGCCAGCAGCACTCCCGGGATCGGCTACACCTTC,CASSTPGIGYTF
12,TRBV30,TRBJ1-2,NA,TGTGCCTGGAGTATGCTCGCCTATGGCTACACCTTC,CAWSMLAYGYTF
16,TRBV10-3,TRBJ2-2,NA,TGTGCCATCAGTTCTGCGGGGACAACGAACACCGGGGAGCTGTTTTTT,CAISSAGTTNTGELFF